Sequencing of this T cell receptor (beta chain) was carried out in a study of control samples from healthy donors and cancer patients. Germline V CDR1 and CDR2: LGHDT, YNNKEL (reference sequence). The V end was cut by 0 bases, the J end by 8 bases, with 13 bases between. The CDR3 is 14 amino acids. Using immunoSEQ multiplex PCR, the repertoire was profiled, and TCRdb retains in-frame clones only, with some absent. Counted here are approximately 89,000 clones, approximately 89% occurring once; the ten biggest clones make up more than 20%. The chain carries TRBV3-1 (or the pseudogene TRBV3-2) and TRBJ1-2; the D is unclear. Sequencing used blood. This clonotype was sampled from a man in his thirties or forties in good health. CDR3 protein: CASSQDEGGRGYTF. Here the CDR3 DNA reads TGTGCCAGCAGCCAAGATGAGGGAGGTCGCGGCTACACCTTC.